Listed below are T cell receptor beta chains from one sample, sequenced in a study of response to subunit inactivated influenza vaccine. MiXCR, run by TCRdb on the RT-PCR reads, gives a single entry per CDR3 protein. The repertoire consists of 450,000 to 700,000 distinct CDR3 sequences, with about 14% occurring once and the leading ten covering 8.5% to 14%. The starting material was PBMCs from blood, obtained approximately 12 days after vaccination. The receptors originated from a middle-aged man who received an inactivated influenza vaccine. Both conserved end residues are part of each CDR3. D genes are given only for firm matches. Clone size is given for some rows only: seen once, a few or many times, or a class if the clone is expanded.

J gene,clone size,V gene,D gene,CDR3 DNA,CDR3 protein
TRBJ1-1,few,TRBV9,.,TGTGCCAGCAGCGATTACAGGCGCGGAAACACTGAAGCTTTCTTT,CASSDYRRGNTEAFF
TRBJ2-7,.,TRBV5-1,TRBD2,TGCGCCAGCAGCTTGGCTTCGGGGGCTAGCGGGTTCTCCTACGAGCAGTACTTC,CASSLASGASGFSYEQYF
TRBJ2-7,.,TRBV20-1,TRBD1,TGCAGTGCTAAAAGTCCGGGACAGGGGTTCTACGAGCAGTACTTC,CSAKSPGQGFYEQYF
TRBJ1-1,.,TRBV3-1,.,TGTGCCAGCAGCCAAGTTGGGGGGGCTAATGAAGCTTTCTTT,CASSQVGGANEAFF
TRBJ2-6,.,TRBV6-5,.,TGTGCCAGCAGTTACATAGTCTCTGGGGCCAACGTCCTGACTTTC,CASSYIVSGANVLTF
TRBJ1-2,.,TRBV10-3,.,TGTGCCATCAGTGAGTCGACGGCTAACTATGGCTACACCTTC,CAISESTANYGYTF
TRBJ1-2,few,TRBV5-4,.,TGTGCCAGCAGCCTACCAGGACAGAACCTTGGCTATGGCTACACCTTC,CASSLPGQNLGYGYTF
TRBJ1-5,few,TRBV20-1,.,TGCAGTGCTACCGACTTTATGAATCAGCCCCAGCATTTT,CSATDFMNQPQHF
TRBJ2-5,.,TRBV29-1,TRBD1,TGCAGCGTAACCGCGACAGGGAAGTACCAAGAGACCCAGTACTTC,CSVTATGKYQETQYF
TRBJ2-5,few,TRBV5-1,.,TGCGCCAGCAGCTTGGTTTTGCGGCAGGAGGAGACCCAGTACTTC,CASSLVLRQEETQYF
TRBJ2-5,many,TRBV5-1,.,TGCGCCAGCAGCTTGGGACAGTTACAAGAGACCCAGTACTTC,CASSLGQLQETQYF
TRBJ2-1,many,TRBV5-1,.,TGCGCCAGCAGCTTGACAGGGTACCCCTACAATGAGCAGTTCTTC,CASSLTGYPYNEQFF
TRBJ2-5,.,TRBV7-9,TRBD2,TGTGCCAGCAGCTTGACTAGCGGGAACCAAGAGACCCAGTACTTC,CASSLTSGNQETQYF
TRBJ2-1,few,TRBV7-2,.,TGTGCCAGCAGCTTAGCGCAGGCGGGGGCATACAATGAGCAGTTCTTC,CASSLAQAGAYNEQFF
TRBJ2-1,.,TRBV9,TRBD2,TGTGCCAGCAGCGGGGTAGCGGGAGATCGTAATGAGCAGTTCTTC,CASSGVAGDRNEQFF
TRBJ2-5,few,TRBV12-3/TRBV12-4,TRBD2,TGTGCCAGCAGTTTTCTGTTAGCGGGGGGCCGGGGGACCCAGTACTTC,CASSFLLAGGRGTQYF
TRBJ2-3,.,TRBV12-3/TRBV12-4,.,TGTGCCAGCAGATGGGGGTGGCTGGGGGGCAGCACAGATACGCAGTATTTT,CASRWGWLGGSTDTQYF
TRBJ1-5,.,TRBV19,TRBD1,TGTGCCAGTTCTCAAGGAACTACCCCCCGGGACAGACGCAATCAGCCCCAGCATTTT,CASSQGTTPRDRRNQPQHF
TRBJ1-6,.,TRBV27,.,TGTGCCAGCAGTCCCCAAGGCCGACAGTACCCGTATTTAAATTCACCCCTCCACTTT,CASSPQGRQYPYLNSPLHF
TRBJ2-1,few,TRBV15,TRBD2,TGTGCCACCAGCCCGGGAGGTTCCTACAATGAGCAGTTCTTC,CATSPGGSYNEQFF
TRBJ2-3,.,TRBV28,.,TGTGCCAGCAGTTCACCACTGACCCCAATACCAGATACGCAGTATTTT,CASSSPLTPIPDTQYF
TRBJ2-6,few,TRBV10-3,TRBD2,TGTGCCATCAGGTCTCTAGCGGAGAGCTCTGGGGCCAACGTCCTGACTTTC,CAIRSLAESSGANVLTF
TRBJ2-1,.,TRBV7-9,TRBD2,TGTGCCAGCAGCTTAGCGGGTAGCGGGGGGACCAATGAGCAGTTCTTC,CASSLAGSGGTNEQFF
TRBJ1-1,few,TRBV7-9,.,TGTGCCAGCAGCTCTTCTGGGGGCAGGGGAAACACTGAAGCTTTCTTT,CASSSSGGRGNTEAFF
TRBJ2-2,few,TRBV7-7,TRBD1,TGTGCGTGGGGACAGGCGGGCGGGGAGCTGTTTTTT,CAWGQAGGELFF
TRBJ2-2,few,TRBV6-5,.,TGTGCCAGCAGTTACCTACCCCATTCGGACACCGGGGAGCTGTTTTTT,CASSYLPHSDTGELFF
TRBJ2-5,few,TRBV6-5,.,TGTGCCAGCAGTAACCGGGACCCACAATGGGGGACCCAGTACTTC,CASSNRDPQWGTQYF
TRBJ2-2,many,TRBV28,.,TGTGCCTCTCAACTGGGATTCGGGGAGCTGTTTTTT,CASQLGFGELFF
TRBJ2-1,.,TRBV12-3/TRBV12-4,TRBD2,TGTGCCAGCACCCTTAGGCTAGCGGGGGGAAATGAGCAGTTCTTC,CASTLRLAGGNEQFF
TRBJ2-3,.,TRBV5-4,TRBD2,TGTGCCAGCAGCTTGGAACTAGCGAGGGATACGCAGTATTTT,CASSLELARDTQYF
TRBJ1-1,few,TRBV5-1,TRBD1,TGCGCCAGCAGCCCGGGGACAGGAGGGATGCCTGAAGCTTTCTTT,CASSPGTGGMPEAFF